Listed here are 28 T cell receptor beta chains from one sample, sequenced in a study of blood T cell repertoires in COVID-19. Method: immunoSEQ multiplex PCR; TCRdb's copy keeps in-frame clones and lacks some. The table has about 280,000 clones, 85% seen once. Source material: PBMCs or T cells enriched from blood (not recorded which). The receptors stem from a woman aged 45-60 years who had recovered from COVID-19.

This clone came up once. CDR3 amino acids: CASSPYGQQPQHF. The CDR3 DNA reads TGCGCCAGCAGCCCTTATGGGCAACAGCCCCAGCATTTT. This rearrangement joins TRBV4-1 to TRBJ1-5; D unresolved. The germline CDR1 and CDR2 sequences are MGHRA and YSYEKL. This CDR3 has 13 residues. V lost 4 bases, J lost 7 bases, and 11 bases lay in between.

The CDR3 loop reads CASSFGLAGSTGELFF. The CDR3 bases are TGTGCCAGCAGCTTTGGGCTAGCGGGGAGCACCGGGGAGCTGTTTTTT. The chain is built from TRBV7-3 and TRBJ2-2; TRBD2 agrees at 9 bases. This CDR3 has 16 amino acids. Trimming at V came to 3 bases and at J to 4 bases, leaving 6 bases not matched to a gene. The V gene's germline CDR1 is SGHTA and CDR2 FQGTGA.

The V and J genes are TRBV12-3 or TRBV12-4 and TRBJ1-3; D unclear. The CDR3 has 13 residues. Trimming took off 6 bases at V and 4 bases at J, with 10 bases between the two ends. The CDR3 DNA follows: TGTGCCAGCAGCTTCTCCCTGGGAAACACCATATATTTT. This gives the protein CASSFSLGNTIYF.

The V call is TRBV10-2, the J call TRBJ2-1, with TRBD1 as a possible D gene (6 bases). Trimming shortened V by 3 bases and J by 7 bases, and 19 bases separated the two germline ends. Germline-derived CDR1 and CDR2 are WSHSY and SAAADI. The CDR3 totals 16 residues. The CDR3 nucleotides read TGCGCCAGCAGTGAACCCTTTATGGGGGCAAGTAATGAGCAGTTCTTC. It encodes CASSEPFMGASNEQFF.

CDR3 sequence (DNA): TGTGCCAGCTCACCCACAGGGGGCTCTGGAAACACCATATATTTT. Translated: CASSPTGGSGNTIYF. The chain has TRBV18 and TRBJ1-3, with TRBD1 matching 8 bases. This CDR3 is 15 amino acids long. Trimming removed 3 bases from V and 0 bases from J; junction bases left unmatched: 1. Germline V gene lookup returns CDR1 KGHSH and CDR2 LQKENI.

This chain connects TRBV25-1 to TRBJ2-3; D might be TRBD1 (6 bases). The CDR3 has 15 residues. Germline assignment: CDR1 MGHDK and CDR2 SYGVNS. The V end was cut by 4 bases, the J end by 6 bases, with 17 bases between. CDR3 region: CASSAVKQGGDTQYF. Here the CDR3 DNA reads TGTGCCAGCAGTGCGGTTAAACAGGGCGGCGATACGCAGTATTTT.

CDR3 sequence reads: CASSVDPPGGGNTGELFF. The CDR3 nucleotides read TGTGCCAGCAGCGTCGACCCCCCCGGGGGGGGGAACACCGGGGAGCTGTTTTTT. The chain joins TRBV9 to TRBJ2-2; 8 bases are a match to TRBD2. Germline-derived CDR1 and CDR2 are SGDLS and YYNGEE. This CDR3 has 18 amino acids. V lost 2 bases and J lost 1; bases outside the gene matches: 10.

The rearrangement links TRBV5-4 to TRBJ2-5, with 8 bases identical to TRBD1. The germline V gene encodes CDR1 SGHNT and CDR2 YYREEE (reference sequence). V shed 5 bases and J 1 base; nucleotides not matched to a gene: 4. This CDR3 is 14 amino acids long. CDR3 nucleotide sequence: TGTGCCAGCAGTCAGACAGGGGTCCAAGAGACCCAGTACTTC. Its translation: CASSQTGVQETQYF. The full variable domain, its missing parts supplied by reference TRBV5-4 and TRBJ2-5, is ETGVTQSPTHLIKTRGQQVTLRCSSQSGHNTVSWYQQALGQGPQFIFQYYREEENGRGNFPPRFSGLQFPNYSSELNVNALELDDSALYLCASSQTGVQETQYFGPGTRLLVL.

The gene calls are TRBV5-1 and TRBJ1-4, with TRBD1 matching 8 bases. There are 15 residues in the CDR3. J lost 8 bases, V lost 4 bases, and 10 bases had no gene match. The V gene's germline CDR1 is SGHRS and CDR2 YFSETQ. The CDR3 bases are TGCGCCAGCAGCCAGATTCCAGGGGGCGGCGAAAAACTGTTTTTT. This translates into CASSQIPGGGEKLFF.

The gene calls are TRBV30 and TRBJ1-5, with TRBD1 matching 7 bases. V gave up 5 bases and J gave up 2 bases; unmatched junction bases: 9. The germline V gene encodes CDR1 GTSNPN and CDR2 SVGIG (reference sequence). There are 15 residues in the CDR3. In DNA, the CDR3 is TGTGCCTGGTGCCCCCAGGGACAGCGCAATCAGCCCCAGCATTTT. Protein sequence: CAWCPQGQRNQPQHF.

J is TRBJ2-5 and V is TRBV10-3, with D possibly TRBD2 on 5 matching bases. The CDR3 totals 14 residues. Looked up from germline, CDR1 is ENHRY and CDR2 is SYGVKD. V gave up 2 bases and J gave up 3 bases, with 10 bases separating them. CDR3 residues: CAISERRLKETQYF. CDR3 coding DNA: TGTGCCATCAGTGAGCGCCGACTAAAAGAGACCCAGTACTTC.

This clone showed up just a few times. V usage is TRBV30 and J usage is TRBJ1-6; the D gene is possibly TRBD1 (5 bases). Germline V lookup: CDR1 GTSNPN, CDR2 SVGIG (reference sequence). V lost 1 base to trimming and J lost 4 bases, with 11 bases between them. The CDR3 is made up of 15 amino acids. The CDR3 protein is CAWSGAGLYNSPLHF. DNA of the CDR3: TGTGCCTGGAGTGGAGCAGGGCTGTATAATTCACCCCTCCACTTT.

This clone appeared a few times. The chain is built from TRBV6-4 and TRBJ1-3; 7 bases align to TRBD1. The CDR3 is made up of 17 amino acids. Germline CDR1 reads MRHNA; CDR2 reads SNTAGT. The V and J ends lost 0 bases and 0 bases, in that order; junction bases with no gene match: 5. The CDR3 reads CASSDSIGTVSGNTIYF. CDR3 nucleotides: TGTGCCAGCAGTGACTCGATCGGGACAGTCTCTGGAAACACCATATATTTT.

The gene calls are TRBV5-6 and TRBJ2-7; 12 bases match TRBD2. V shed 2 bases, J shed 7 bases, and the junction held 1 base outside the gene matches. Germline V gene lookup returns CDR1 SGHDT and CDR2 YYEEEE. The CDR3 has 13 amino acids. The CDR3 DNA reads TGTGCCAGCAGCTTTGGACTAGCGGGAGAGCAGTACTTC. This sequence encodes CASSFGLAGEQYF.

The CDR3 loop is CASSSARGGTYEQYF. The CDR3 DNA reads TGTGCCAGCAGTTCCGCCCGGGGGGGGACCTACGAGCAGTACTTC. J is TRBJ2-7 and V is TRBV28, with 8 nucleotides matching TRBD2. The length of the CDR3 is 15 residues. The junction had 7 bases not matched to a gene; V was cut back by 4 bases and J by 2 bases. The V gene's germline CDR1 is MDHEN and CDR2 SYDVKM. Complete variable domain (other parts from reference TRBV28 and TRBJ2-7): DVKVTQSSRYLVKRTGEKVFLECVQDMDHENMFWYRQDPGLGLRLIYFSYDVKMKEKGDIPEGYSVSREKKERFSLILESASTNQTSMYLCASSSARGGTYEQYFGPGTRLTVT.

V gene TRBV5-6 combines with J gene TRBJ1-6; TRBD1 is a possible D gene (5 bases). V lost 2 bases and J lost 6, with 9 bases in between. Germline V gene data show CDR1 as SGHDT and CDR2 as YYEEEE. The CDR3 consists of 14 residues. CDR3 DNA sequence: TGTGCCAGCAGCTTTTACAGGCGTAATTCACCCCTCCACTTT. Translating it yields CASSFYRRNSPLHF.

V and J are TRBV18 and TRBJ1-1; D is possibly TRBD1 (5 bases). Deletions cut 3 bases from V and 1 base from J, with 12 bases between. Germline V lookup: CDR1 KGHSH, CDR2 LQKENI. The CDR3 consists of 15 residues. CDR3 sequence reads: CASSPWGGENTEAFF. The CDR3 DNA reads TGTGCCAGCTCACCCTGGGGGGGAGAGAACACTGAAGCTTTCTTT.

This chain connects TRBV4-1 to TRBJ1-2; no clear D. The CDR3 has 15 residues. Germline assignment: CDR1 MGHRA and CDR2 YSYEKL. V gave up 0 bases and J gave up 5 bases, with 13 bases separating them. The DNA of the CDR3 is TGCGCCAGCAGCCAAGAACATCGCGGTGTTTATGGCTACACCTTC. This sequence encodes CASSQEHRGVYGYTF.

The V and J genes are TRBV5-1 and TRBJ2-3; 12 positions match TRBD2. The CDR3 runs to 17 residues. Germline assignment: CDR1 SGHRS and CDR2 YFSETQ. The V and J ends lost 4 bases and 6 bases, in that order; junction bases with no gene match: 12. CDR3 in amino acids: CASSTGLAGTRGDTQYF. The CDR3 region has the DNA TGCGCCAGCAGCACTGGACTAGCGGGGACCCGCGGGGATACGCAGTATTTT.

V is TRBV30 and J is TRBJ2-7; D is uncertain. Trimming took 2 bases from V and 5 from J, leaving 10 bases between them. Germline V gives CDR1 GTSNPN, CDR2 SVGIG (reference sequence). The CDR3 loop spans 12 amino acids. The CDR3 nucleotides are TGTGCCTGGAGTCCCGGGTCCCACGAGCAGTACTTC. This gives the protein CAWSPGSHEQYF.

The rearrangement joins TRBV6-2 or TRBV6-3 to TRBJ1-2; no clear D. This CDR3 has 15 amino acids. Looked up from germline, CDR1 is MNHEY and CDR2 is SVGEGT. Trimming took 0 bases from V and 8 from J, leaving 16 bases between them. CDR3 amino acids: CASSYSSRRAIGYTF. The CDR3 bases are TGTGCCAGCAGTTACTCGTCGAGGAGGGCCATCGGCTACACCTTC.

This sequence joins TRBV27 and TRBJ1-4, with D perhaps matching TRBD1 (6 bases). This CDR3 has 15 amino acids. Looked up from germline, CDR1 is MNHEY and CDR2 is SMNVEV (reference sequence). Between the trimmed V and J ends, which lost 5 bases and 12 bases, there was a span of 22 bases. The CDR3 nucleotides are TGTGCCAGCAGTCCGGGGACACTTATTCCTGGGCAACTGTTTTTT. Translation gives CASSPGTLIPGQLFF.

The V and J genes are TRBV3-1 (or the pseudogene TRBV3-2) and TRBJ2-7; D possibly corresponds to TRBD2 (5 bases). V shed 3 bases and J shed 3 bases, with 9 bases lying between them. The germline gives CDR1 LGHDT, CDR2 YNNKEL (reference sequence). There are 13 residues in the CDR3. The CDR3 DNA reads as TGTGCCAGCAGCCAGGATACTAGCTACGAGCAGTACTTC. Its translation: CASSQDTSYEQYF.

In nucleotides, the CDR3 is TGTGCCAGCAGTTTATTTTACGGGGACAGAAACTATGGCTACACCTTC. This encodes CASSLFYGDRNYGYTF. The chain couples TRBV28 to TRBJ1-2; TRBD1 matches 7 bases. Germline CDR1 MDHEN, CDR2 SYDVKM. V shed 1 base and J 2 bases; nucleotides not matched to a gene: 7. The CDR3 spans 16 residues.

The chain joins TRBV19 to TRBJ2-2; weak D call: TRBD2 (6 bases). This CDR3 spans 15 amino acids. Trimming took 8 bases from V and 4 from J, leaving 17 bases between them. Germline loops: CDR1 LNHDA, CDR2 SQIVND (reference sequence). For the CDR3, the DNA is TGTGCCAGTTCTTTTAGCGCTAGCGTCACCGGGGAGCTGTTTTTT. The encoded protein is CASSFSASVTGELFF. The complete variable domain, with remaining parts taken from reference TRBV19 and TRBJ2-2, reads DGGITQSPKYLFRKEGQNVTLSCEQNLNHDAMYWYRQDPGQGLRLIYYSQIVNDFQKGDIAEGYSVSREKKESFPLTVTSAQKNPTAFYLCASSFSASVTGELFFGEGSRLTVL.

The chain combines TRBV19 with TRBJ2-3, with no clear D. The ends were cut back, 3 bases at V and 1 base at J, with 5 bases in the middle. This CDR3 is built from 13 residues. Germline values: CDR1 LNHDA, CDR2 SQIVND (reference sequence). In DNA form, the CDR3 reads TGTGCCAGTAGTATTTCTCGCACAGATACGCAGTATTTT. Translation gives CASSISRTDTQYF.

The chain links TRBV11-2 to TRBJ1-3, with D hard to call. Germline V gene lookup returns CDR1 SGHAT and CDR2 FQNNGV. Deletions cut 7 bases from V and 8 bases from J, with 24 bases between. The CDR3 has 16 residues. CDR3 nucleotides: TGTGCCAGCAAACCCCTCGCCCTTTCTGCGCGAGACACCATATATTTT. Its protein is CASKPLALSARDTIYF.

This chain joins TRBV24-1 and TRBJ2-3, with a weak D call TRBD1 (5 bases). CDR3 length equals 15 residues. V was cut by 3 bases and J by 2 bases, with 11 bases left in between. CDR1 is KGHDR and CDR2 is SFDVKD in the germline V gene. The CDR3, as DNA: TGTGCCACCAGTGATCCTTCAGGGATCACAGATACGCAGTATTTT. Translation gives CATSDPSGITDTQYF.